A single sample is the source of the 27 T cell receptor beta chains below, sequenced in a study of early T cells in non-severe SARS-CoV-2 infection. In TCRdb, the 5' RACE reads were re-called with MiXCR into one record per CDR3 protein. Of approximately 65,000 distinct CDR3 sequences in the sample, roughly an eighth are singletons; the top ten hold about 14%. The sequenced sample consisted of whole blood. These receptors all come from an adult who was a healthcare worker with PCR-confirmed SARS-CoV-2 infection or an uninfected control (not recorded which).

This clonotype was seen many times. The chain links TRBV29-1 to TRBJ2-7; 7 nucleotides line up with TRBD2. The germline V gene has CDR1 SQVTM and CDR2 ANQGSEA. V shed 4 bases and J 3 bases; nucleotides not matched to a gene: 0. CDR3 length: 11 amino acids. CDR3 nucleotides: TGCAGCGTTGGGGAGGGCTACGAGCAGTACTTC. It codes for CSVGEGYEQYF.

This clonotype was counted many times. This CDR3 reads CASSYSRLAGAEAKNIQYF. CDR3 bases: TGTGCCAGCAGTTACTCGAGACTAGCGGGGGCTGAGGCCAAAAACATTCAGTACTTC. The genes are TRBV6-2 or TRBV6-3 and TRBJ2-4; 12 bases fit TRBD2. The V and J ends lost 0 bases and 1 base, in that order; junction bases with no gene match: 7. Germline assignment: CDR1 MNHEY and CDR2 SVGEGT. This CDR3 is 19 amino acids long.

The sample holds a few counts of this clonotype. The chain has TRBV9 and TRBJ1-1; D perhaps matches TRBD1 (5 bases). The length of the CDR3 is 14 residues. Trimming removed 4 bases from V and 8 bases from J, with 18 bases in between. CDR1 and CDR2 from the germline V gene are SGDLS and YYNGEE. The CDR3 here is CASSSSRGVGEAFF. The CDR3 DNA reads as TGTGCCAGCAGCTCCAGCCGGGGGGTAGGGGAAGCTTTCTTT.

The gene calls are TRBV6-6 and TRBJ2-5; 13 positions match TRBD2. The CDR3 spans 17 residues. J gave up 3 bases and V 7 bases, and 11 bases lay outside the gene matches. Per germline, CDR1 MNHNY and CDR2 SVGAGI (reference sequence). This CDR3 reads CASTNPGLAGFKETQYF. The CDR3 DNA reads TGTGCCAGCACCAACCCGGGACTAGCGGGGTTCAAAGAGACCCAGTACTTC.

This clonotype showed up many times. The chain joins TRBV2 to TRBJ2-7; TRBD1 or TRBD2 may be the D gene (5 bases each). The CDR3 has 15 residues. Per the germline V gene, CDR1 is SNHLY and CDR2 is FYNNEI. V was trimmed by 7 bases and J by 6 bases, leaving 22 bases between them. The CDR3 nucleotides are TGTGCCAGCACACCCCCAGGGACCGCCCCGGGCGAGCAGTACTTC. Its translation: CASTPPGTAPGEQYF.

The genes are TRBV7-9 and TRBJ1-1; D uncertain. The CDR3 covers 14 residues. The V end was cut by 1 base, the J end by 5 bases, with 11 bases between. Per germline, CDR1 SEHNR and CDR2 FQNEAQ (reference sequence). The CDR3: CASSLVGVWTEAFF. The DNA of the CDR3 is TGTGCCAGCAGCTTAGTTGGGGTTTGGACTGAAGCTTTCTTT.

The chain employs TRBV5-5 and TRBJ2-1; tentatively, D is TRBD1 or TRBD2 (5 bases each). The CDR3 covers 16 residues. Germline V gene sequence: CDR1 SGHKS, CDR2 YYEKEE (reference sequence). With 0 bases removed from V and 4 bases from J, the gap between germline ends came to 14 bases. In DNA, the CDR3 is TGTGCCAGCAGCTTGGTTTTAAGGGACGATTACAATGAGCAGTTCTTC. Its translation: CASSLVLRDDYNEQFF.

The genes are TRBV16 and TRBJ2-7, with no clear D. The germline V gene has CDR1 KGHSY and CDR2 FQNENV. The length of the CDR3 is 12 residues. The germline V and J ends were trimmed by 1 base and 4 bases, with 5 bases remaining between them. The CDR3 is CASSQFPYEQYF. The DNA for the CDR3 is TGTGCCAGCAGCCAATTCCCGTACGAGCAGTACTTC.

The V gene is TRBV6-1, the J gene TRBJ1-1; 8 positions agree with TRBD1. The CDR3 is 15 amino acids. The J segment lost 5 bases and the V segment lost 1 base, leaving 6 bases of the junction unmatched. In germline, CDR1 is MNHNS, CDR2 SASEGT. The CDR3 DNA follows: TGTGCCAGCAGTGAAGGTGACAGGGGAGGGACTGAAGCTTTCTTT. It translates to CASSEGDRGGTEAFF.

This clonotype was counted a few times. The chain links TRBV7-2 to TRBJ2-7; possibly TRBD1 or TRBD2 for D (5 bases each). The length of the CDR3 is 15 residues. Germline V gives CDR1 SGHTA, CDR2 FQGNSA. The V end was cut by 5 bases, the J end by 3 bases, with 17 bases between. The CDR3 bases are TGTGCCAGCAGCCCAACCGGGACGGCAATCTACGAGCAGTACTTC. It is translated as CASSPTGTAIYEQYF.

This clonotype was recorded a few times. This rearrangement joins TRBV7-9 to TRBJ2-1; 13 bases line up with TRBD2. Unmatched junction bases numbered 3, after V lost 5 bases and J lost 5 bases. Germline V gene data show CDR1 as SEHNR and CDR2 as FQNEAQ (reference sequence). This CDR3 is built from 15 residues. DNA of the CDR3: TGTGCCAGCAGCCCAGGACTAGCGGGGGACAATGAGCAGTTCTTC. Its translation: CASSPGLAGDNEQFF.

The chain carries TRBV29-1 and TRBJ2-1; D is undetermined. Germline V CDR1 and CDR2: SQVTM, ANQGSEA. The CDR3 sequence is 10 residues long. Between the trimmed V and J ends, which lost 3 bases and 9 bases, there was a span of 6 bases. The CDR3 DNA reads as TGCAGCGTTGATGCCAGTGAGCAGTTCTTC. It translates to CSVDASEQFF.

The table lists this clonotype with a few counts. The rearrangement links TRBV11-2 to TRBJ2-5; D might be TRBD2 (5 bases). Trimming pared 1 base from V and 2 bases from J, leaving 5 bases between. The germline CDR1 and CDR2 sequences are SGHAT and FQNNGV. This CDR3 has 13 residues. The CDR3 DNA is TGTGCCAGCAGCTTAGGACTACAAGAGACCCAGTACTTC. Protein sequence: CASSLGLQETQYF. Together with reference TRBV11-2 and TRBJ2-5, the CDR3 gives the full variable domain: EAGVAQSPRYKIIEKRQSVAFWCNPISGHATLYWYQQILGQGPKLLIQFQNNGVVDDSQLPKDRFSAERLKGVDSTLKIQPAKLEDSAVYLCASSLGLQETQYFGPGTRLLVL.

The sample holds many counts of this clonotype. This chain joins TRBV14 and TRBJ2-7; D call uncertain. Per the germline V gene, CDR1 is SGHDN and CDR2 is FVKESK. This CDR3 is 14 amino acids long. V lost 4 bases and J 2 bases, leaving 12 bases between the germline ends. In nucleotides, the CDR3 is TGTGCCAGCAGCCGGGGAACAGTCCCCTACGAGCAGTACTTC. It translates to CASSRGTVPYEQYF.

This chain joins TRBV11-2 and TRBJ1-6; possible D gene TRBD1, 5 bases. Germline V CDR1 and CDR2: SGHAT, FQNNGV. The ends were cut back, 5 bases at V and 7 bases at J, with 15 bases in the middle. There are 15 residues in the CDR3. The CDR3 here is CASSENHGDNSPLHF. The CDR3 DNA follows: TGTGCCAGCAGCGAAAATCATGGGGACAATTCACCCCTCCACTTT.

This clonotype was observed a handful of times. This sequence joins TRBV29-1 and TRBJ1-1, with D perhaps TRBD1 (6 bases). Trimming left V 2 bases short and J 4 bases short, with 17 bases between. The CDR3 is made up of 15 amino acids. Germline values: CDR1 SQVTM, CDR2 ANQGSEA. CDR3 sequence (DNA): TGCAGCGTTGAAAATCCTGGACAGACCTTCACTGAAGCTTTCTTT. It specifies CSVENPGQTFTEAFF.

This sequence joins TRBV7-2 and TRBJ2-7; D is perhaps TRBD1 (6 bases). The V end lost 3 bases, the J end lost 2 bases, and 11 bases lay between the germline ends. Germline V gene data show CDR1 as SGHTA and CDR2 as FQGNSA. CDR3 size: 14 residues. The CDR3 loop reads CASSLDRVTYEQYF. As DNA, the CDR3 is TGTGCCAGCAGCTTGGACAGAGTTACCTACGAGCAGTACTTC.

The J gene is TRBJ2-7, the V gene TRBV6-5; 7 bases are a match to TRBD2. The V and J ends lost 4 bases and 2 bases, in that order; junction bases with no gene match: 5. CDR3 length equals 14 residues. The germline gives CDR1 MNHEY, CDR2 SVGAGI. The CDR3 loop reads CASSLTSKPYEQYF. The CDR3 DNA reads as TGTGCCAGCAGTTTGACTAGCAAACCCTACGAGCAGTACTTC.

This clonotype was counted at least ten times. The chain uses TRBV20-1 and TRBJ2-1; D gene uncertain. CDR3 size: 13 residues. Per germline, CDR1 DFQATT and CDR2 SNEGSKA (reference sequence). Trimming shortened V by 4 bases and J by 3 bases, and 10 bases separated the two germline ends. CDR3 sequence reads: CSATWWDYNEQFF. CDR3 nucleotide sequence: TGCAGTGCTACGTGGTGGGACTACAATGAGCAGTTCTTC.

This clonotype was found many times. J is TRBJ2-5 and V is TRBV11-1; D is tentatively TRBD1 or TRBD2 (5 bases each). Trimming took 5 bases from V and 2 from J, leaving 21 bases between them. The germline V gene encodes CDR1 SGHAT and CDR2 FQDESV (reference sequence). This CDR3 is 17 amino acids long. CDR3 DNA sequence: TGTGCCAGCAGCGACCCCCCTCGGGACGGGGTACAAGAGACCCAGTACTTC. The encoded protein is CASSDPPRDGVQETQYF.

The chain couples TRBV19 to TRBJ2-6, with unresolved D. Germline-derived CDR1 and CDR2 are LNHDA and SQIVND (reference sequence). V was clipped by 3 bases and J by 0 bases, with 12 bases between them. This CDR3 comprises 17 residues. The DNA of the CDR3 is TGTGCCAGTAGTATGGCACTGGACCACTCTGGGGCCAACGTCCTGACTTTC. Translation gives CASSMALDHSGANVLTF.

This clonotype was detected only a few times. CDR3 DNA sequence: TGTGCCAGCAGCCAGACCTTTTGGGATACGCAGTATTTT. Translating it yields CASSQTFWDTQYF. J is TRBJ2-3 and V is TRBV11-3, with D unresolved. Germline V gives CDR1 SGHNT, CDR2 YENEEA. CDR3 size: 13 residues. The V end was cut by 5 bases, the J end by 6 bases, with 12 bases between.

This clonotype was found a few times. The V gene is TRBV5-5, the J gene TRBJ2-2; unclear D gene. The germline gives CDR1 SGHKS, CDR2 YYEKEE (reference sequence). CDR3 length: 14 residues. V lost 0 bases to trimming and J lost 5 bases, with 8 bases between them. DNA for the CDR3: TGTGCCAGCAGCTTGGGTTGGGTGACCGGGGAGCTGTTTTTT. It translates to CASSLGWVTGELFF. Drawing the rest from reference TRBV5-5 and TRBJ2-2, the complete variable domain is DAGVTQSPTHLIKTRGQQVTLRCSPISGHKSVSWYQQVLGQGPQFIFQYYEKEERGRGNFPDRFSARQFPNYSSELNVNALLLGDSALYLCASSLGWVTGELFFGEGSRLTVL.

The rearrangement links TRBV7-3 to TRBJ1-1; perhaps TRBD1 as D (5 bases). Germline loops: CDR1 SGHTA, CDR2 FQGTGA. This CDR3 region has 13 residues. With 3 bases removed from V and 4 bases from J, the gap between germline ends came to 9 bases. The CDR3 DNA sequence: TGTGCCAGCAGCTTGGAGGGGTTCACTGAAGCTTTCTTT. Amino acids: CASSLEGFTEAFF.

There are a few counts of this clonotype. V usage is TRBV15 and J usage is TRBJ2-4; 9 nucleotides line up with TRBD2. The V segment lost 1 base and the J segment 16 bases; nucleotides outside the gene matches: 11. Germline loops: CDR1 LNHNV, CDR2 YYDKDF (reference sequence). CDR3 length equals 14 residues. CDR3 amino acids: CATSRALAGPWIYF. CDR3 DNA sequence: TGTGCCACCAGCAGAGCGCTAGCGGGGCCCTGGATCTACTTC.

The sample holds many counts of this clonotype. One end of the junction is discordant with germline, which a read error may explain. The rearrangement uses TRBV9 and TRBJ1-2; the D gene is possibly TRBD1 (6 bases). The germline CDR1 and CDR2 sequences are SGDLS and YYNGEE. This CDR3 spans 13 amino acids. The CDR3 DNA sequence: TGTGCCAGCAGCGTAGGGGACAACTCTGGCTACACCTTC. It translates to CASSVGDNSGYTF. Combining the CDR3 with reference TRBV9 and TRBJ1-2 gives the whole variable domain DSGVTQTPKHLITATGQRVTLRCSPRSGDLSVYWYQQSLDQGLQFLIQYYNGEERAKGNILERFSAQQFPDLHSELNLSSLELGDSALYFCASSVGDNSGYTFGSGTRLTVV.

This clonotype has only a few counts. The gene calls are TRBV20-1 and TRBJ2-2, with TRBD2 identical over 8 bases. CDR1 DFQATT and CDR2 SNEGSKA come from the germline V gene (reference sequence). The CDR3 contains 14 residues. Unmatched junction bases numbered 1, after V lost 3 bases and J lost 1 base. CDR3 DNA: TGCAGTGCTAGGAGCGGGGGGAACACCGGGGAGCTGTTTTTT. Its translation is CSARSGGNTGELFF.